Below are 8 T cell receptor beta chains sequenced from a single sample in a study of blood T cell repertoires in COVID-19 (dated by TCRdb to about 2020). Receptor amplification or capture employed the immunoSEQ multiplex PCR assay. This immuneACCESS table, as held by TCRdb, lists in-frame sequences with V and J called but not all clones. Of the missing ones, under half trace to an unresolved V gene in checked studies; the others have no known cause. Counted in this sample were roughly 210,000 clones; roughly 80% of them appeared once. In total, the top ten clones hold under 12% of the sample. What was sequenced was peripheral blood. All receptors come from a woman older than 75 with COVID-19, enrolled during active disease.

A remark on this clone: This sample includes further DNA sequences coding for the same CDR3. V gene TRBV10-3 combines with J gene TRBJ1-4; possibly TRBD1 for D (5 bases). Trimming took 0 bases from V and 1 from J, leaving 6 bases between them. The CDR3 totals 15 residues. Germline CDR1 is ENHRY and CDR2 is SYGVKD. CDR3 nucleotide sequence: TGTGCCATCAGTGAGTCGGGGGGAACTAATGAAAAACTGTTTTTT. Its translation: CAISESGGTNEKLFF.

This chain connects TRBV19 to TRBJ2-5; TRBD1 might be the D (6 bases). The CDR3 spans 17 residues. CDR1 and CDR2 from the germline V gene are LNHDA and SQIVND (reference sequence). V lost 3 bases and J lost 5, with 22 bases in between. In DNA, the CDR3 is TGTGCCAGTAGTATGTTTCTTCGCAGAGGGGGACGGGAGACCCAGTACTTC. Translated, it gives CASSMFLRRGGRETQYF.

The CDR3 DNA reads TGCAGCGTCGCCCAGGACTCTGGAAACACCATATATTTT. It codes for CSVAQDSGNTIYF. The chain recombines TRBV29-1 with TRBJ1-3; D unclear. The V gene lost 6 bases and the J gene lost 0 bases, with 9 bases spanning the gap. CDR3 length equals 13 residues. Germline V lookup: CDR1 SQVTM, CDR2 ANQGSEA.

This clone has only a few counts. The J gene is TRBJ2-2, the V gene TRBV6-1, with 12 bases fitting TRBD2. In germline, CDR1 is MNHNS, CDR2 SASEGT. This CDR3 region has 18 residues. V shed 0 bases and J 4 bases; nucleotides not matched to a gene: 6. The CDR3 loop is CASSEAGGLAGSTGELFF. The CDR3 DNA is TGTGCCAGCAGTGAAGCGGGGGGACTAGCGGGTAGCACCGGGGAGCTGTTTTTT.

The rearrangement uses TRBV28 and TRBJ1-1; 8 bases map to TRBD1. The CDR3 totals 14 residues. The V segment lost 3 bases and the J segment 11 bases; nucleotides outside the gene matches: 11. The germline CDR1 and CDR2 sequences are MDHEN and SYDVKM. Here the CDR3 reads CASSFLQGVRGAFF. CDR3 sequence (DNA): TGTGCCAGCAGTTTTTTACAGGGGGTGCGAGGGGCTTTCTTT.

The chain couples TRBV18 to TRBJ2-7; TRBD2 matches at 8 bases. The J segment lost 3 bases and the V segment lost 4 bases, leaving 2 bases of the junction unmatched. CDR3 length: 13 amino acids. Germline loops: CDR1 KGHSH, CDR2 LQKENI. The CDR3 loop is CASSQTSDYEQYF. CDR3 bases: TGTGCCAGCTCACAGACTAGCGACTACGAGCAGTACTTC.

The chain couples TRBV29-1 to TRBJ1-2; 7 positions agree with TRBD1. J lost 8 bases, V lost 7 bases, and 10 bases had no gene match. The CDR3 consists of 12 residues. The germline V gene encodes CDR1 SQVTM and CDR2 ANQGSEA. In DNA form, the CDR3 reads TGCAGCGCCGGTACAGGGGCCAGCGGCTACACCTTC. Translation: CSAGTGASGYTF.

The J gene is TRBJ2-2, the V gene TRBV7-2; 10 bases match TRBD1. The CDR3 spans 16 residues. Germline-derived CDR1 and CDR2 are SGHTA and FQGNSA. Unmatched junction bases numbered 12, after V lost 5 bases and J lost 9 bases. The CDR3 here is CASSVSGTGAKRELFF. CDR3 nucleotide sequence: TGTGCCAGCAGCGTATCCGGGACAGGGGCAAAGCGGGAGCTGTTTTTT.